The clone carrying this T cell receptor beta chain showed up many times. CDR3 length: 12 amino acids. Trimming took off 8 bases at V and 5 bases at J, with 12 bases between the two ends. Germline V gene data show CDR1 as MNHNS and CDR2 as SASEGT. The source material, RNA transcripts, was used to amplify TCR beta CDR3 regions. When the TCR CDR3 underwent first-round RT-PCR, the HTBI primer set was used. TCRdb processed the multiplex PCR reads anew with MiXCR; each CDR3 protein has one entry. The profile shows hundreds of thousands of distinct CDR3 sequences, 11% to 15% of them singletons. Patients were aged 18 to 65, had disease duration under 2 months, and had newly diagnosed hyperthyroidism. Diagnosis rested on symptoms, serum thyroxine and TRAb, thyroid ultrasound, and orbital computed tomography. The entry originates in a study of T cells in Graves' hyperthyroidism and ophthalmopathy. The overall study: Initial diagnosis, before any treatment, was when peripheral blood was collected.

The chain uses TRBV6-1 and TRBJ1-2; the D is unclear. The TCR sequence derives from a woman between 18 and 29 years old with Graves' hyperthyroidism. Input material: blood. The CDR3 nucleotides read TGTGCCAGCCTCGGTGGAGGGTATGGCTACACCTTC. It translates to CASLGGGYGYTF.